The clone carrying this T cell receptor beta chain was recorded at least ten times. These data are taken from a study of T cells in Graves' hyperthyroidism and ophthalmopathy. TCR beta CDR3 region amplification was performed from RNA transcripts. The HTBI primer set served for first-round RT-PCR of the TCR CDR3. A single record per CDR3 protein comes from TCRdb applying MiXCR to the multiplex PCR reads. The data hold 410,000 or so distinct CDR3 sequences, with roughly 15% observed a single time. Uncontrolled infections, other autoimmune diseases, pregnancy or lactation led to exclusion of patients. This sequence was found in a man aged 18 to 29 with Graves' ophthalmopathy. The sequencing sample was made of blood.

The CDR3 DNA is TGTGCCAGCTTCCGGGACTATGCCACAGATACGCAGTATTTT. The encoded protein is CASFRDYATDTQYF. The chain links TRBV2 to TRBJ2-3, with 7 bases fitting TRBD2. Germline CDR1 and CDR2: SNHLY and FYNNEI. The CDR3 has 14 residues. V was clipped by 8 bases and J by 2 bases; unmatched bases: 7.